The 5 T cell receptor beta chains given below trace back to one sample, sequenced in a study of T-cell memory formation after mild COVID-19. TCRdb re-derived calls from the 5' RACE reads in MiXCR, one entry per CDR3 protein. The data show around 410,000 distinct CDR3 sequences, more than 20% seen once. The sample comprised PBMCs or a T cell subset sorted from them (not recorded which). The receptors originated from an adult woman who had mild COVID-19 (a few samples of this study predate the infection). Cell type and time point are not known.

The chain employs TRBV5-1 and TRBJ2-2; no firm D call. CDR1 and CDR2 from the germline V gene are SGHRS and YFSETQ. V gave up 1 base and J gave up 1 base, with 8 bases separating them. This CDR3 contains 15 residues. The CDR3 nucleotides are TGCGCCAGCAGCTTGTCAACCGGGAACACCGGGGAGCTGTTTTTT. Its translation: CASSLSTGNTGELFF.

This clonotype was detected a few times. V gene TRBV6-5 combines with J gene TRBJ1-1; unclear D gene. V shed 0 bases and J shed 8 bases, with 16 bases lying between them. This CDR3 has 15 residues. Germline loops: CDR1 MNHEY, CDR2 SVGAGI. This chain's CDR3 is CASSYSRPISREAFF. The DNA of the CDR3 is TGTGCCAGCAGTTACTCGAGACCGATCTCTAGAGAAGCTTTCTTT.

This clonotype was seen just once. The chain combines TRBV12-3 or TRBV12-4 with TRBJ2-7; TRBD2 matches 13 bases. The CDR3 is 12 amino acids. The junction had 3 bases not matched to a gene; V was cut back by 6 bases and J by 10 bases. CDR3 DNA sequence: TGTGCCAGCAGCCGGGGACTAGCGGGACAGTACTTC. It is translated as CASSRGLAGQYF.

The rearrangement links TRBV4-1 to TRBJ2-7, with 7 bases matching TRBD2. This CDR3 is built from 16 residues. Germline CDR1 and CDR2: MGHRA and YSYEKL. With 1 base clipped from V and 0 bases from J, the junction kept 6 bases outside the gene matches. CDR3: CASSQVGGGSSYEQYF. CDR3 DNA sequence: TGCGCCAGCAGCCAAGTGGGCGGGGGAAGCTCCTACGAGCAGTACTTC.

The chain recombines TRBV5-1 with TRBJ1-2; tentatively, D is TRBD1 (5 bases). Trimming pared 4 bases from V and 4 bases from J, leaving 14 bases between. CDR3 size: 14 residues. Germline V gene data show CDR1 as SGHRS and CDR2 as YFSETQ. The CDR3 DNA reads as TGCGCCAGCAGCCCCCGTTCCAGGGTCTATGGCTACACCTTC. It encodes CASSPRSRVYGYTF.